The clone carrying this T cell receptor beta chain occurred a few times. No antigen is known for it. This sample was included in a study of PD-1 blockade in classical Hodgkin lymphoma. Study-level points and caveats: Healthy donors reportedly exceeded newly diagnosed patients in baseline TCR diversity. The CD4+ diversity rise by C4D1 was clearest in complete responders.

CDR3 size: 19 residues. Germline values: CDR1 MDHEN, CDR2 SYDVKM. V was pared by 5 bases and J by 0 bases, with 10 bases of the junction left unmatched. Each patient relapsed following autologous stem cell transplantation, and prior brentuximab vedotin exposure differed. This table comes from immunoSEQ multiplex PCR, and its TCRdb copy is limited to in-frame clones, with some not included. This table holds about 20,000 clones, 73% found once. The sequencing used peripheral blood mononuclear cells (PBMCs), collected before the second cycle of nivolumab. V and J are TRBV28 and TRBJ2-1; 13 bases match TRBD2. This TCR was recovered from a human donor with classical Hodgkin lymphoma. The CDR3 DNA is TGTGCCAGCAGTCTTCCGGGACTAGCGGGACGGAGCTCCTACAATGAGCAGTTCTTC. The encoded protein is CASSLPGLAGRSSYNEQFF.